This T cell receptor beta chain was found in a study of graft-versus-host responses after intestinal transplantation. Study-wide context: Every recipient had anti-thymocyte globulin induction and two to three years of tacrolimus plus steroids.

Broader study findings: The authors found GvH clones in recipient marrow, some appearing first in ileum or blood.

Germline lookup yields CDR1 SGHRS and CDR2 YFSETQ. The CDR3 loop spans 14 amino acids. Between the trimmed V and J ends, which lost 0 bases and 1 base, there was a span of 7 bases. A single count supports this clone. Its cognate antigen is unknown. The repertoire was sequenced with immunoSEQ multiplex PCR; TCRdb's copy has only in-frame clones and lacks some. Of 110,000 to 150,000 clones listed, about 93% are singletons. The input for sequencing was unstimulated CD4+ T cells sorted from spleen or lymph node cells, taken before intestinal transplant. The chain employs TRBV5-1 and TRBJ2-5; D call uncertain. The clonotype originates from a human donor who received an intestinal transplant. The CDR3 sequence: CASSLDEVQETQYF. The CDR3 DNA is TGCGCCAGCAGCTTGGACGAGGTCCAAGAGACCCAGTACTTC.